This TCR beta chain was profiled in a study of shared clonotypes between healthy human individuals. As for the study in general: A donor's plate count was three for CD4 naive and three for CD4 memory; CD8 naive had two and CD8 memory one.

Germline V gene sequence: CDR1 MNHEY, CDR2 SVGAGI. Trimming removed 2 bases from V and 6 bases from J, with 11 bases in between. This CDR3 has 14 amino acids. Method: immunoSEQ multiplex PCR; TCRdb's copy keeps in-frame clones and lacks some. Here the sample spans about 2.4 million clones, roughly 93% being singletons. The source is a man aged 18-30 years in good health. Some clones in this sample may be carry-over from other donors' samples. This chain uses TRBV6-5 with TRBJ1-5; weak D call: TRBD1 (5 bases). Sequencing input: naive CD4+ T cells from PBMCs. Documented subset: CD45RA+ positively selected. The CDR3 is CASSYEQGGQPQHF. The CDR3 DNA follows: TGTGCCAGCAGTTACGAGCAGGGAGGTCAGCCCCAGCATTTT.